Below, 20 T cell receptor beta chains from the same sample are listed, as sequenced in a study of Ad26.COV2.S vaccination and SARS-CoV-2 variants. TCRdb's copy holds only in-frame clones and misses some; the assay was immunoSEQ multiplex PCR. The sample consists of more than 120,000 clones, roughly 89% of them appearing once. This sample comprised peripheral blood, obtained after recovery from COVID-19. The origin of the receptors is a human donor who had recovered from COVID-19.

The chain is built from TRBV19 and TRBJ1-6; no definite D call. The V end was cut by 5 bases, the J end by 7 bases, with 9 bases between. Looked up from germline, CDR1 is LNHDA and CDR2 is SQIVND (reference sequence). CDR3 size: 13 residues. The CDR3, as DNA: TGTGCCAGTAGTGTTGGCATGAATTCACCCCTCCACTTT. As protein: CASSVGMNSPLHF.

Only one count was recorded for this clone. The chain couples TRBV28 to TRBJ2-1; possible D gene TRBD2, 6 bases. The V end was cut by 2 bases, the J end by 4 bases, with 15 bases between. Germline CDR1 and CDR2: MDHEN and SYDVKM. The CDR3 sequence is 16 residues long. The CDR3, as DNA: TGTGCCAGCAGTTTACACCCGGGGGAAGCTTACAATGAGCAGTTCTTC. It specifies CASSLHPGEAYNEQFF.

The V gene is TRBV9, the J gene TRBJ1-4, with TRBD1 identical over 8 bases. Germline values: CDR1 SGDLS, CDR2 YYNGEE. Trimming at V came to 0 bases and at J to 7 bases, leaving 11 bases not matched to a gene. This CDR3 spans 17 amino acids. CDR3 DNA sequence: TGTGCCAGCAGCGTAGGTCAGGTTGGACAGGGTGGTGAAAAACTGTTTTTT. This gives the protein CASSVGQVGQGGEKLFF.

This clone was recorded only once. The chain recombines TRBV5-4 with TRBJ2-3, with D tentatively TRBD1 or TRBD2 (6 bases each). The CDR3 totals 15 residues. Germline CDR1 reads SGHNT; CDR2 reads YYREEE (reference sequence). The V end lost 0 bases, the J end lost 6 bases, and 14 bases lay between the germline ends. CDR3 in DNA: TGTGCCAGCAGCTTGGCCTTTCGGGGGCGGGATACGCAGTATTTT. As protein: CASSLAFRGRDTQYF.

The chain uses TRBV2 and TRBJ1-1, with TRBD1 as a possible D gene (5 bases). Germline lookup yields CDR1 SNHLY and CDR2 FYNNEI. Trimming cost V 4 bases and J 4 bases, with 13 bases left between them. This CDR3 is built from 14 residues. CDR3 sequence: CASSGAGTVTEAFF. In DNA, the CDR3 is TGTGCCAGCAGTGGGGCAGGGACGGTCACTGAAGCTTTCTTT.

The CDR3 spells CASSPTGHYGYTF. The CDR3 DNA reads as TGTGCCAGCTCACCAACAGGCCACTATGGCTACACCTTC. The rearrangement joins TRBV18 to TRBJ1-2; D possibly corresponds to TRBD1 (5 bases). Germline V gene data show CDR1 as KGHSH and CDR2 as LQKENI. The CDR3 loop spans 13 amino acids. V was clipped by 2 bases and J by 3 bases, with 7 bases between them.

This clone has just a few counts. The rearrangement uses TRBV29-1 and TRBJ2-4; D unresolved. Trimming removed 7 bases from V and 0 bases from J, with 7 bases in between. Per the germline V gene, CDR1 is SQVTM and CDR2 is ANQGSEA. The CDR3 is 12 residues long. DNA of the CDR3: TGCAGCGCCTTGGGAGCCAAAAACATTCAGTACTTC. Its protein product is CSALGAKNIQYF. The complete variable domain, with remaining parts taken from reference TRBV29-1 and TRBJ2-4, reads SAVISQKPSRDICQRGTSLTIQCQVDSQVTMMFWYRQQPGQSLTLIATANQGSEATYESGFVIDKFPISRPNLTFSTLTVSNMSPEDSSIYLCSALGAKNIQYFGAGTRLSVL.

The J gene is TRBJ1-3, the V gene TRBV28; TRBD1 matches at 9 bases. V shed 5 bases, J shed 4 bases, and the junction held 3 bases outside the gene matches. The germline CDR1 and CDR2 sequences are MDHEN and SYDVKM. This CDR3 region has 14 residues. The DNA for the CDR3 is TGTGCCAGCAGTACAGGGGGCCTCGGAAACACCATATATTTT. This codes for CASSTGGLGNTIYF.

J is TRBJ1-6 and V is TRBV2, with D tentatively TRBD1 (6 bases). V was shortened by 5 bases and J by 9 bases, with 23 bases between the two germline ends. CDR1 SNHLY and CDR2 FYNNEI come from the germline V gene. This CDR3 has 17 residues. The CDR3 region is CASSPSSWTVISSPLHF. The CDR3 DNA is TGTGCCAGCAGTCCATCTTCCTGGACAGTCATTAGTTCACCCCTCCACTTT.

This rearrangement joins TRBV3-1 (or the pseudogene TRBV3-2) to TRBJ1-3; 8 nucleotides match TRBD1. J was trimmed by 2 bases and V by 3 bases; bases with no gene match: 15. Germline CDR1 is LGHDT and CDR2 is YNNKEL (reference sequence). The CDR3 runs 19 residues. CDR3 sequence: CASSQKDRVLVWPGNTIYF. CDR3 sequence (DNA): TGTGCCAGCAGCCAGAAGGACAGGGTGTTAGTATGGCCTGGAAACACCATATATTTT.

This clone was recorded only once. The V call is TRBV6-5, the J call TRBJ1-1; 7 bases are a match to TRBD1. CDR1 and CDR2 from the germline V gene are MNHEY and SVGAGI. V lost 2 bases and J lost 9; bases outside the gene matches: 6. This CDR3 has 13 residues. CDR3 nucleotide sequence: TGTGCCAGCAGTTACGTCTCACAGGGGAAAGCTTTCTTT. Translation gives CASSYVSQGKAFF.

This clone was counted once. This chain uses TRBV6-5 with TRBJ1-2; 8 nucleotides agree with TRBD1. This CDR3 is 16 amino acids long. Germline V gene data show CDR1 as MNHEY and CDR2 as SVGAGI. The trim removed 0 bases at V and 4 bases at J, leaving 7 bases unmatched. DNA for the CDR3: TGTGCCAGCAGTTACTCGAGTAGGGACAGGACCTATGGCTACACCTTC. Translation gives CASSYSSRDRTYGYTF.

This clone was recorded only once. CDR3 DNA sequence: TGCGCCAGCAGCTTGGGGATTGATCCCTACGAGCAGTACTTC. The encoded protein is CASSLGIDPYEQYF. V usage is TRBV5-1 and J usage is TRBJ2-7; no reliable D call. Germline V CDR1 and CDR2: SGHRS, YFSETQ. This CDR3 has 14 residues. With 0 bases removed from V and 2 bases from J, the gap between germline ends came to 9 bases.

The J gene is TRBJ2-5, the V gene TRBV7-6; D assignment may be TRBD1 or TRBD2 (5 bases each). Germline V CDR1 and CDR2: SGHVS, FNYEAQ. The CDR3 has 14 residues. Trimming pared 8 bases from V and 4 bases from J, leaving 17 bases between. The CDR3 region is CASGPVGGSETQYF. CDR3 bases: TGTGCCAGCGGACCCGTTGGGGGATCAGAGACCCAGTACTTC.

The J gene is TRBJ2-6, the V gene TRBV11-2; no firm D call. The CDR3 has 19 residues. V lost 2 bases and J lost 0, with 17 bases in between. CDR1 and CDR2 (germline): SGHAT, FQNNGV. CDR3 in amino acids: CASSLTSGASLSGANVLTF. The CDR3 nucleotides are TGTGCCAGCAGCTTAACTTCGGGCGCCTCCCTCTCTGGGGCCAACGTCCTGACTTTC.

Only a few counts were recorded for this clone. The chain joins TRBV19 to TRBJ1-2; D is uncertain. CDR3 length equals 14 residues. V lost 3 bases and J lost 2, with 10 bases in between. Germline V gene sequence: CDR1 LNHDA, CDR2 SQIVND (reference sequence). The CDR3 coding sequence is TGTGCCAGTAGTATGTATCCACTGAACTATGGCTACACCTTC. Amino acid sequence: CASSMYPLNYGYTF.

This chain links TRBV7-2 with TRBJ2-2; 7 bases match TRBD2. Germline V gene data show CDR1 as SGHTA and CDR2 as FQGNSA. The CDR3 consists of 14 residues. Trimming cost V 4 bases and J 7 bases; bases outside gene matches: 6. CDR3 DNA sequence: TGTGCCAGCAGCTACGGGGGGTACGGCGGGGAGCTGTTTTTT. Residues: CASSYGGYGGELFF.

This chain links TRBV4-3 with TRBJ1-2; D remains ambiguous. This CDR3 comprises 15 residues. Trimming cost V 0 bases and J 4 bases, with 12 bases left between them. CDR1 and CDR2 (germline): LGHNA, YSLEER. The CDR3 nucleotides read TGCGCCAGCAGCCAAGATAGCGGAAATAGCTATGGCTACACCTTC. Its translation is CASSQDSGNSYGYTF.

This chain connects TRBV2 to TRBJ1-2, with TRBD1 matching 7 bases. The CDR3 runs 13 residues. Germline CDR1 SNHLY, CDR2 FYNNEI. Germline trimming cut 7 bases from V and 8 bases from J; bases unmatched to any gene: 10. CDR3 protein: CASKPQGTGGYTF. The CDR3 DNA is TGTGCCAGCAAGCCACAGGGGACGGGCGGCTACACCTTC.

V usage is TRBV11-3 and J usage is TRBJ2-1, with a weak D call TRBD1 (6 bases). The germline V and J ends were trimmed by 5 bases and 1 base, with 12 bases remaining between them. The CDR3 consists of 15 residues. CDR1 is SGHNT, CDR2 YENEEA, per germline. CDR3 residues: CASSQEQGSYNEQFF. DNA for the CDR3: TGTGCCAGCAGCCAGGAACAGGGTTCCTACAATGAGCAGTTCTTC.